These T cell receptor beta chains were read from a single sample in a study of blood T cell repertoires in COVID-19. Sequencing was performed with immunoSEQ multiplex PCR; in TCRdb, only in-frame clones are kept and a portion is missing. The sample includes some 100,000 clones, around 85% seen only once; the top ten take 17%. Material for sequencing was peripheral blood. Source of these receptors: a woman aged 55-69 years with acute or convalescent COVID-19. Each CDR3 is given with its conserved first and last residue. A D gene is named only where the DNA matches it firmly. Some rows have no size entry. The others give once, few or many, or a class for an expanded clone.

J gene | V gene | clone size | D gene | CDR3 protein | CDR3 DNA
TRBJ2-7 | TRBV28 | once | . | CASSPTGPGGTYEQYF | TGTGCCAGCAGCCCTACAGGGCCAGGCGGCACCTACGAGCAGTACTTC
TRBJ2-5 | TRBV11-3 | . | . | CASSLDYQETQYF | TGTGCCAGCAGCTTAGACTACCAAGAGACCCAGTACTTC
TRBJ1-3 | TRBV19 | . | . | CASSRAARSGPGNTIYF | TGTGCCAGTAGTAGGGCCGCCCGATCAGGCCCTGGAAACACCATATATTTT
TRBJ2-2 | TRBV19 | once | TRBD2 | CASSSGTSGDIANTGELFF | TGTGCCAGTAGTAGCGGGACTAGCGGGGACATCGCGAACACCGGGGAGCTGTTTTTT
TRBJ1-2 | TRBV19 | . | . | CASSSQARRPNF | TGTGCCAGTAGTTCTCAGGCGAGACGCCCAAACTTC
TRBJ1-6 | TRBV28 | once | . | CASSLLDGVNSPLHF | TGTGCCAGCAGTCTTTTGGACGGGGTAAATTCACCCCTCCACTTT
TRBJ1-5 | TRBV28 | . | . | CASSPPRGVQPQHF | TGTGCCAGCAGTCCCCCCCGGGGTGTTCAGCCCCAGCATTTT
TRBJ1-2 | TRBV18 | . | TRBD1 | CASCTETGGYGYTF | TGTGCCAGCTGCACGGAAACAGGGGGATATGGCTACACCTTC
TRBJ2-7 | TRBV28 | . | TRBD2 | CASSPSYGGGTLGEQYF | TGTGCCAGCAGCCCCTCCTATGGCGGGGGGACCCTCGGCGAGCAGTACTTC
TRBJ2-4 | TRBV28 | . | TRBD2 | CASSSSGTRSKNIQYF | TGTGCCAGCAGTTCTAGCGGGACGAGGTCCAAAAACATTCAGTACTTC
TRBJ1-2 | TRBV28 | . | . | CASSPLGRGGYGYTF | TGTGCCAGCAGCCCCCTCGGGAGGGGAGGCTATGGCTACACCTTC
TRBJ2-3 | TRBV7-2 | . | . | CASSLGGLRSDTQYF | TGTGCCAGCAGCTTAGGGGGGCTACGCTCAGATACGCAGTATTTT
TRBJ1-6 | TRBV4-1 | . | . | CASSQAGGGRTRALHF | TGCGCCAGCAGCCAAGCGGGGGGGGGCCGAACCCGGGCCCTCCACTTT
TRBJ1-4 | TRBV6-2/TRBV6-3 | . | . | CASSYGGTDTLNEKLFF | TGTGCCAGCAGTTATGGGGGGACGGACACCCTCAACGAAAAACTGTTTTTT
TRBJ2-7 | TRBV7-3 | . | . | CASSPQSGHYEQYF | TGTGCCAGCAGCCCGCAGAGCGGCCACTACGAGCAGTACTTC
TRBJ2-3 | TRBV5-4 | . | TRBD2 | CASSLTVASGVTDTQYF | TGTGCCAGCAGCTTGACTGTGGCTAGCGGGGTAACAGATACGCAGTATTTT
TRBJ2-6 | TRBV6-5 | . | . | CASRGGGGANVLTF | TGTGCCAGCAGGGGGGGTGGGGGGGCCAACGTCCTGACTTTC
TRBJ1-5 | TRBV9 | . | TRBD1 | CASSVDGQGENQPQHF | TGTGCCAGCAGCGTAGATGGACAGGGGGAAAATCAGCCCCAGCATTTT
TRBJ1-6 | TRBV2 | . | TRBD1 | CASSGQGDNSPLHF | TGTGCCAGCAGCGGACAGGGTGATAATTCACCCCTCCACTTT
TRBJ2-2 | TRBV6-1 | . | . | CASSEFGLAGGELFF | TGTGCCAGCAGTGAATTTGGGCTCGCGGGCGGGGAGCTGTTTTTT
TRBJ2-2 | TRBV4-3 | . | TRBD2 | CASSQRQPTGGRSTGELFF | TGCGCCAGCAGCCAAAGACAGCCGACGGGGGGGCGGAGCACCGGGGAGCTGTTTTTT
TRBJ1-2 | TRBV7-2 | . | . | CASSLGGGSDYGYTF | TGTGCCAGCAGCTTAGGGGGGGGATCAGACTATGGCTACACCTTC
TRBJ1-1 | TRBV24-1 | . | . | CATSEEGGMNTEAFF | TGTGCCACCAGTGAAGAGGGGGGGATGAACACTGAAGCTTTCTTT
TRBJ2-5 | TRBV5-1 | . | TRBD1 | CASSLVPGGQETQYF | TGCGCCAGCAGCTTGGTACCAGGGGGACAAGAGACCCAGTACTTC
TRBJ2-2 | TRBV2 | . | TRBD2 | CASTSGGAAGGELFF | TGTGCCAGCACTAGCGGGGGGGCCGCGGGCGGGGAGCTGTTTTTT
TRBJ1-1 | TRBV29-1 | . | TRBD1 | CSVGTAQAFF | TGCAGCGTGGGGACAGCCCAAGCTTTCTTT
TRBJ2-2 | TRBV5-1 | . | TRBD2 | CASSLTGTGGRLGGELFF | TGCGCCAGCAGCTTGACTGGTACCGGCGGGAGACTGGGCGGGGAGCTGTTTTTT
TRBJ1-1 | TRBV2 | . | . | CASIGGDTEAFF | TGTGCCAGCATTGGGGGGGACACTGAAGCTTTCTTT
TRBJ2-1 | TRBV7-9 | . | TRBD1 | CASSPLGQGPREQFF | TGTGCCAGCAGCCCGCTTGGACAGGGGCCCAGGGAGCAGTTCTTC
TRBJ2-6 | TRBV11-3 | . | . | CASSQSRTGANVLTF | TGTGCCAGCAGCCAGTCGAGGACTGGGGCCAACGTCCTGACTTTC
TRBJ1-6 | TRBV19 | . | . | CASKEGHLDNSPLHF | TGTGCCAGTAAGGAGGGCCACCTGGATAATTCACCCCTCCACTTT
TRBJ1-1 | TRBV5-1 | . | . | CASSLPGAGGTEAFF | TGCGCCAGCAGCTTACCGGGGGCGGGAGGGACTGAAGCTTTCTTT
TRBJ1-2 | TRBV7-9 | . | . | CASSFQSTGHGGYTF | TGTGCCAGCAGCTTCCAGAGTACAGGACATGGGGGCTACACCTTC
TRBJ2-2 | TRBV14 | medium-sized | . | CASSQTTLTGELFF | TGTGCCAGCAGCCAAACTACCCTCACCGGGGAGCTGTTTTTT
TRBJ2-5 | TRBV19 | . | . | CASSTRDTAGAQYF | TGTGCCAGTAGTACCCGGGACACGGCCGGGGCCCAGTACTTC
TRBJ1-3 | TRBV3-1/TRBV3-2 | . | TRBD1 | CASSPQGVSSGNTIYF | TGTGCCAGCAGCCCACAGGGGGTCAGCTCTGGAAACACCATATATTTT
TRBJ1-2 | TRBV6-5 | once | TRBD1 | CASSYRTGAEGTF | TGTGCCAGCAGTTACCGAACAGGGGCGGAAGGGACCTTC
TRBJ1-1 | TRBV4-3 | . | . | CASSQGGVEAFF | TGCGCCAGCAGCCAAGGAGGAGTTGAAGCTTTCTTT
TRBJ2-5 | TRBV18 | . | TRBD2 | CASSPAPGLAGGPTQYF | TGTGCCAGCTCACCCGCCCCAGGACTAGCGGGGGGCCCGACCCAGTACTTC
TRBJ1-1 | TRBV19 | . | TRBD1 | CASSLIPGQGPSGEAFF | TGTGCCAGTAGCCTAATTCCGGGACAGGGGCCTTCGGGTGAAGCTTTCTTT
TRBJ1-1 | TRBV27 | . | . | CASTSWVQGTEAFF | TGTGCCAGCACCAGTTGGGTCCAGGGCACTGAAGCTTTCTTT
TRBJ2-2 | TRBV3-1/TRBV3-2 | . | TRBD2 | CASSALAGGRTGELFF | TGTGCCAGCAGCGCACTAGCGGGGGGCCGCACCGGGGAGCTGTTTTTT
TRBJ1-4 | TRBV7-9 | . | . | CASSSRKEKLFF | TGTGCCAGCAGCAGCCGTAAAGAAAAACTGTTTTTT
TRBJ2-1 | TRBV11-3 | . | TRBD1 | CASSLGRTGGSEQFF | TGTGCCAGCAGCTTAGGTCGTACAGGGGGGAGTGAGCAGTTCTTC
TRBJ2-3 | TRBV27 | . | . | CASSPSHGVATQYF | TGTGCCAGCAGCCCGAGTCATGGAGTCGCTACGCAGTATTTT
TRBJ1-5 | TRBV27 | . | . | CASSLNLAGPQHF | TGTGCCAGCAGTTTAAATTTGGCAGGACCCCAGCATTTT
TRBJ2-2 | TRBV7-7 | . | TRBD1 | CASSRGQGGWNTGELFF | TGTGCTAGCAGCCGAGGACAGGGGGGGTGGAACACCGGGGAGCTGTTTTTT
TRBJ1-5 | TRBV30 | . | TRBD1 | CAWSRGTGSYLSNQPQHF | TGTGCCTGGAGTCGCGGGACAGGGTCTTACCTTAGCAATCAGCCCCAGCATTTT
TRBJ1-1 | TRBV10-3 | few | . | CAIGTDMNTEAFF | TGTGCCATCGGTACCGACATGAACACTGAAGCTTTCTTT
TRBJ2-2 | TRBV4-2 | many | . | CASSPLGHTNTGELFF | TGTGCCAGCAGCCCACTTGGGCATACGAACACCGGGGAGCTGTTTTTT
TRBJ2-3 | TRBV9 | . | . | CASSVFQGGSTDTQYF | TGTGCCAGCAGCGTATTCCAGGGAGGCAGCACAGATACGCAGTATTTT
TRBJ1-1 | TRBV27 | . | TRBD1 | CASRTGNPTEAFF | TGTGCCAGTAGGACAGGGAATCCCACTGAAGCTTTCTTT
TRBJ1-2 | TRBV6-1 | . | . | CASSEITDAYGYTF | TGTGCCAGCAGTGAAATAACAGACGCCTATGGCTACACCTTC